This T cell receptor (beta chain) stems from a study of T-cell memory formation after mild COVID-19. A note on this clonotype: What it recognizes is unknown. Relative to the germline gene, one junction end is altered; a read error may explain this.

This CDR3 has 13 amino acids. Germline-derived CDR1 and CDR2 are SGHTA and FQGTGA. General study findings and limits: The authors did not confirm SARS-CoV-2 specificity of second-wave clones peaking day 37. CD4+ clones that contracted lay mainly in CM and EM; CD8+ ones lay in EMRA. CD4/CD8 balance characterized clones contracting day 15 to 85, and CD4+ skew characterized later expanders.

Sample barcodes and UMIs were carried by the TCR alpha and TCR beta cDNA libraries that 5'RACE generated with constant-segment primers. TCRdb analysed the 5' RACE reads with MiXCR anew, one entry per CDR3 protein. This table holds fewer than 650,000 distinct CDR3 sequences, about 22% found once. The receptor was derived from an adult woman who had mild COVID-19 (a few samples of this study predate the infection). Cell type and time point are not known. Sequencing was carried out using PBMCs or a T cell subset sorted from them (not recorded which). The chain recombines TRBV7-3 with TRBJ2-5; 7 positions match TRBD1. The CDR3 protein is CASSFATGQAKNF. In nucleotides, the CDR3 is TGTGCCAGCAGCTTCGCAACCGGACAGGCCAAGAACTTC.